The 30 T cell receptor beta chains below all came from one sample that was sequenced in a study of T-cell memory formation after mild COVID-19. Each CDR3 protein gets one entry after TCRdb re-called the 5' RACE reads with MiXCR. Of about 130,000 distinct CDR3 sequences listed, approximately 15% were seen once; the top ten hold around 13%. Sequences were obtained from PBMCs or a T cell subset sorted from them (not recorded which). Receptor source: an adult woman who had mild COVID-19 (a few samples of this study predate the infection). Cell type and time point are not known.

This clonotype has at least ten counts. The chain uses TRBV5-1 and TRBJ1-2; weak D call: TRBD1 (5 bases). The germline V gene has CDR1 SGHRS and CDR2 YFSETQ. This CDR3 is built from 11 residues. V lost 1 base to trimming and J lost 7 bases, with 5 bases between them. CDR3 region: CASSLRGGYTF. For the CDR3, the DNA is TGCGCCAGCAGCTTGAGGGGTGGCTACACCTTC.

This clonotype showed up just a few times. The V gene is TRBV29-1, the J gene TRBJ1-5, with TRBD1 matching 7 bases. The CDR3 consists of 13 residues. J gave up 3 bases and V 7 bases, and 6 bases lay outside the gene matches. Germline CDR1 and CDR2: SQVTM and ANQGSEA. Here the CDR3 DNA reads TGCAGCGCTAGACAGGGAGACAATCAGCCCCAGCATTTT. This gives the protein CSARQGDNQPQHF.

About this clonotype itself: A read error may produce the germline difference seen at one junction end. The chain recombines TRBV7-9 with TRBJ2-7; 9 bases agree with TRBD2. CDR3 size: 14 residues. CDR1 and CDR2 (germline): SEHNR, FQNEAQ (reference sequence). CDR3 region: CASSLAGIEYEQYF. The CDR3 DNA follows: TGTGCCAGCAGCCTAGCGGGAATCGAGTACGAGCAGTACTTC.

CDR3 DNA sequence: TGTGCCAGCAGTTCGACAGGGGGCTCTGGGGCCAACGTCCTGACTTTC. It codes for CASSSTGGSGANVLTF. J is TRBJ2-6 and V is TRBV27; 9 bases agree with TRBD1. V lost 4 bases, J lost 0 bases, and 1 base stayed unmatched. Germline-derived CDR1 and CDR2 are MNHEY and SMNVEV (reference sequence). This CDR3 contains 16 residues.

This clonotype has just a few counts. The chain links TRBV18 to TRBJ2-3; D might be TRBD2 (6 bases). V was pared by 1 base and J by 4 bases, with 12 bases between. The CDR3 is made up of 15 amino acids. Looked up from germline, CDR1 is KGHSH and CDR2 is LQKENI. The CDR3 nucleotides read TGTGCCAGCTCACCACTTCCTAGCGCGTCAGATACGCAGTATTTT. This translates into CASSPLPSASDTQYF.

This clonotype was seen many times. The J gene is TRBJ2-5, the V gene TRBV4-1; D is unresolved. The CDR3 consists of 11 residues. Germline CDR1 MGHRA, CDR2 YSYEKL. With 3 bases removed from V and 5 bases from J, the gap between germline ends came to 4 bases. Here the CDR3 reads CASSQAETQYF. The CDR3 DNA reads as TGCGCCAGCAGCCAGGCGGAGACCCAGTACTTC.

The chain is built from TRBV27 and TRBJ1-2, with D tentatively TRBD1 (5 bases). Per the germline V gene, CDR1 is MNHEY and CDR2 is SMNVEV (reference sequence). The V end was cut by 3 bases, the J end by 0 bases, with 8 bases between. CDR3 length: 14 amino acids. DNA of the CDR3: TGTGCCAGCAGTTTGTCCAGGGCTAACTATGGCTACACCTTC. Its protein product is CASSLSRANYGYTF.

This clonotype showed up just a few times. V gene TRBV20-1 combines with J gene TRBJ1-4; D is undetermined. Germline V gene lookup returns CDR1 DFQATT and CDR2 SNEGSKA (reference sequence). Between the trimmed V and J ends, which lost 0 bases and 5 bases, there was a span of 10 bases. The CDR3 runs to 14 residues. The CDR3: CSARDLDPNEKLFF. For the CDR3, the DNA is TGCAGTGCTAGAGATTTAGACCCAAATGAAAAACTGTTTTTT.

This clonotype was seen only a few times. This rearrangement joins TRBV5-4 to TRBJ2-1; 8 positions agree with TRBD2. This CDR3 has 15 amino acids. Per the germline V gene, CDR1 is SGHNT and CDR2 is YYREEE (reference sequence). Trimming took 0 bases from V and 8 from J; bases not matched to a gene: 7. The CDR3 bases are TGTGCCAGCAGCTTGGTTGGCGGGGGGAGGGATGAGCAGTTCTTC. Its translation: CASSLVGGGRDEQFF.

This clonotype was detected a few times. V and J are TRBV12-3 or TRBV12-4 and TRBJ1-5; TRBD1 agrees at 8 bases. The CDR3 covers 15 residues. V shed 1 base, J shed 6 bases, and the junction held 5 bases outside the gene matches. CDR3 in amino acids: CASSLGTGTGQPQHF. CDR3 sequence (DNA): TGTGCCAGCAGTTTAGGGACAGGGACAGGTCAGCCCCAGCATTTT.

This clonotype was counted between two and nine times. The chain joins TRBV11-3 to TRBJ2-7; the match to TRBD2 covers 15 bases. Per the germline V gene, CDR1 is SGHNT and CDR2 is YENEEA. The CDR3 covers 17 residues. Trimming took 5 bases from V and 3 from J; bases not matched to a gene: 8. DNA of the CDR3: TGTGCCAGCAGCGCAAGGGGACTAGCGGGAGGAAGCTACGAGCAGTACTTC. This translates into CASSARGLAGGSYEQYF.

This chain connects TRBV7-6 to TRBJ2-3; D is uncertain. V dropped 1 base and J dropped 3 bases, with 5 bases sitting between them. This CDR3 comprises 13 residues. Germline lookup yields CDR1 SGHVS and CDR2 FNYEAQ. The DNA of the CDR3 is TGTGCCAGCAGCTTAGAACAGACAGATACGCAGTATTTT. This gives the protein CASSLEQTDTQYF.

This chain connects TRBV7-6 to TRBJ2-3; possibly TRBD2 for D (7 bases). Germline CDR1 and CDR2: SGHVS and FNYEAQ. The CDR3 covers 17 residues. V lost 1 base and J lost 14, with 28 bases in between. The CDR3, as DNA: TGTGCCAGCAGCTTAGTGGGAGAGGCGGGCGGGGGCCCTGCGTTGTATTTT. This translates into CASSLVGEAGGGPALYF.

The chain links TRBV20-1 to TRBJ2-7, with TRBD2 matching over 9 bases. Trimming took 4 bases from V and 2 from J; bases not matched to a gene: 6. This CDR3 is 14 amino acids long. Per the germline V gene, CDR1 is DFQATT and CDR2 is SNEGSKA (reference sequence). CDR3 DNA sequence: TGCAGTGCTACCGGACTAGCGTCCGCCTACGAGCAGTACTTC. It encodes CSATGLASAYEQYF.

This clonotype was counted a few times. The chain has TRBV7-2 and TRBJ2-3, with 9 nucleotides matching TRBD2. V gave up 5 bases and J gave up 1 base; unmatched junction bases: 4. CDR1 is SGHTA and CDR2 is FQGNSA in the germline V gene. CDR3 size: 15 residues. CDR3 in amino acids: CASSIRTSGTDTQYF. CDR3 sequence (DNA): TGTGCCAGCAGCATACGGACTAGCGGCACAGATACGCAGTATTTT.

The chain employs TRBV6-5 and TRBJ2-2; D not certain. This CDR3 region has 13 residues. Per the germline V gene, CDR1 is MNHEY and CDR2 is SVGAGI. Trimming took off 4 bases at V and 10 bases at J, with 13 bases between the two ends. CDR3 loop: CASSSSGLAELFF. The CDR3 nucleotides are TGTGCCAGCAGTTCGTCGGGTTTGGCGGAGCTGTTTTTT.

This clonotype was seen only a few times. The chain is built from TRBV6-6 and TRBJ2-3; the match to TRBD2 covers 11 bases. V trimming: 0 bases; J trimming: 2 bases; junction bases outside the gene matches: 13. CDR1 and CDR2 from the germline V gene are MNHNY and SVGAGI (reference sequence). This CDR3 is built from 20 residues. The CDR3 DNA follows: TGTGCCAGCAGTTACTCGAGTCTAGCGGGAGGCCCAGCACTCACAGATACGCAGTATTTT. The encoded protein is CASSYSSLAGGPALTDTQYF.

This clonotype came up a few times. The chain joins TRBV7-9 to TRBJ2-7; 8 bases match TRBD2. Germline V gene sequence: CDR1 SEHNR, CDR2 FQNEAQ (reference sequence). The CDR3 contains 18 residues. After removal of 2 bases from V and 0 bases from J, the junction contained 12 bases not matched to a gene. The CDR3, as DNA: TGTGCCAGCAGCTTATATCTAACTAGCGGTCCCGGCTCCTACGAGCAGTACTTC. Protein sequence: CASSLYLTSGPGSYEQYF.

The chain joins TRBV20-1 to TRBJ2-7, with 9 bases identical to TRBD1. Germline CDR1 DFQATT, CDR2 SNEGSKA (reference sequence). The CDR3 totals 18 residues. V gave up 0 bases and J gave up 4 bases; unmatched junction bases: 16. CDR3 sequence: CSARDILSDRGVAYEQYF. DNA of the CDR3: TGCAGTGCTAGAGATATCCTTTCGGACAGGGGAGTTGCATACGAGCAGTACTTC.

The chain joins TRBV19 to TRBJ2-1; TRBD2 matches 7 bases. V was pared by 7 bases and J by 6 bases, with 12 bases of the junction left unmatched. The CDR3 has 15 amino acids. CDR1 and CDR2 from the germline V gene are LNHDA and SQIVND (reference sequence). The CDR3 spells CASTLGRGGSNEQFF. In DNA form, the CDR3 reads TGTGCCAGTACTTTGGGGAGGGGAGGATCCAATGAGCAGTTCTTC.

This clonotype was seen a handful of times. The chain recombines TRBV20-1 with TRBJ1-1, with 7 bases identical to TRBD1. The germline gives CDR1 DFQATT, CDR2 SNEGSKA (reference sequence). The CDR3 runs to 15 residues. CDR3 protein: CRTNGDRAGNTEAFF. As DNA, the CDR3 is TGCAGGACCAACGGAGACAGGGCGGGAAACACTGAAGCTTTCTTT.

This clonotype has more than one count but fewer than ten. The genes are TRBV27 and TRBJ1-2, with 8 bases aligning to TRBD1. This CDR3 region has 15 residues. From germline, CDR1 is MNHEY and CDR2 SMNVEV (reference sequence). Trimming removed 2 bases from V and 4 bases from J; junction bases left unmatched: 6. The CDR3 DNA is TGTGCCAGCAGTTTAAATTCCAGGGGGCTCTATGGCTACACCTTC. It encodes CASSLNSRGLYGYTF.

This clonotype appeared a few times. This chain links TRBV5-5 with TRBJ2-7, with TRBD1 matching over 7 bases. CDR1 is SGHKS, CDR2 YYEKEE, per germline (reference sequence). The CDR3 extends over 14 amino acids. Trimming at V came to 0 bases and at J to 3 bases, leaving 3 bases not matched to a gene. In nucleotides, the CDR3 is TGTGCCAGCAGCTTGGCCTCAGGGGGCTACGAGCAGTACTTC. Protein: CASSLASGGYEQYF.

This clonotype has a handful of counts. The chain combines TRBV12-3 or TRBV12-4 with TRBJ2-3, with D possibly matching TRBD2 (5 bases). The V end lost 4 bases, the J end lost 0 bases, and 11 bases lay between the germline ends. This CDR3 spans 15 amino acids. Written as DNA, the CDR3 is TGTGCCAGCAGTTCGGGAACGGGAAGCACAGATACGCAGTATTTT. Its protein product is CASSSGTGSTDTQYF.

This clonotype was seen more than once but under ten times. V usage is TRBV6-2 or TRBV6-3 and J usage is TRBJ2-5; tentatively, D is TRBD1 or TRBD2 (6 bases each). Looked up from germline, CDR1 is MNHEY and CDR2 is SVGEGT. The CDR3 spans 17 residues. V was shortened by 0 bases and J by 2 bases, with 16 bases between the two germline ends. In nucleotides, the CDR3 is TGTGCCAGCAGTTACTCAGGGGGGAAATCATCTCAAGAGACCCAGTACTTC. Translated: CASSYSGGKSSQETQYF.

The chain is built from TRBV4-2 and TRBJ1-1; D is uncertain. Germline V gives CDR1 LGHNA, CDR2 YNFKEQ. Trimming took off 0 bases at V and 5 bases at J, with 10 bases between the two ends. The CDR3 is 14 residues long. The DNA for the CDR3 is TGTGCCAGCAGCCAAGAGTACCTAGTGACTGAAGCTTTCTTT. Translating it yields CASSQEYLVTEAFF.

This clonotype was seen a handful of times. The gene calls are TRBV7-9 and TRBJ2-7; D ambiguous. This CDR3 contains 14 residues. Trimming took off 0 bases at V and 0 bases at J, with 6 bases between the two ends. Germline-derived CDR1 and CDR2 are SEHNR and FQNEAQ (reference sequence). CDR3 sequence (DNA): TGTGCCAGCAGCTTAGCGGGCCCCTCCTACGAGCAGTACTTC. Amino acid sequence: CASSLAGPSYEQYF.

In its sample, this clonotype was seen a few times. The chain employs TRBV7-8 and TRBJ2-7, with TRBD1 matching over 10 bases. The J segment lost 6 bases and the V segment lost 4 bases, leaving 12 bases of the junction unmatched. From germline, CDR1 is SGHVS and CDR2 FQNEAQ. The CDR3 totals 16 residues. The CDR3 is CASSSHRDRGLREQYF. CDR3 DNA: TGTGCCAGCAGCTCCCACCGGGACAGGGGACTCCGCGAGCAGTACTTC.

The chain uses TRBV20-1 and TRBJ2-5, with 7 bases lining up with TRBD2. CDR1 and CDR2 from the germline V gene are DFQATT and SNEGSKA (reference sequence). The V gene end was trimmed by 8 bases and the J gene end by 3 bases; junction bases not matched to a gene: 12. The CDR3 length is 14 residues. CDR3 protein: CSKTQGLHEETQYF. The CDR3 DNA reads as TGCAGTAAAACGCAGGGACTACACGAAGAGACCCAGTACTTC.

This clonotype was recorded a few times. V and J are TRBV7-2 and TRBJ2-3; no definite D call. Per germline, CDR1 SGHTA and CDR2 FQGNSA. The CDR3 is 15 residues long. V lost 4 bases and J lost 0, with 11 bases in between. CDR3 coding DNA: TGTGCCAGCAGCTATGCGCTCGCTAGCACAGATACGCAGTATTTT. Amino acids: CASSYALASTDTQYF. Drawing the rest from reference TRBV7-2 and TRBJ2-3, the complete variable domain is GAGVSQSPSNKVTEKGKDVELRCDPISGHTALYWYRQSLGQGLEFLIYFQGNSAPDKSGLPSDRFSAERTGGSVSTLTIQRTQQEDSAVYLCASSYALASTDTQYFGPGTRLTVL.